One sample yielded the 21 T cell receptor beta chains listed below, sequenced in a study of beta chain features in type 1 diabetes. Of the isolated RNA, all was reverse transcribed, and so the sequenced material was expressed TCRB transcripts. Method: immunoSEQ multiplex PCR; TCRdb's copy keeps in-frame clones and lacks some. The data hold roughly 730,000 clones, with under 15% observed a single time. Their cognate antigens are unknown. Study observations and caveats: For Type 1 diabetes patients, all four CD4+ subsets carried TCRB CDR3s that were moderately but significantly shorter.

The material sequenced was naive CD4+ T cells from blood. Every receptor here comes from a man aged 18-30 years with type 1 diabetes.

The table lists this clone with a few counts. CDR3 in amino acids: CARPDRSYEQYF. Written as DNA, the CDR3 is TGTGCCAGACCGGACAGGTCCTACGAGCAGTACTTC. This sequence joins TRBV19 and TRBJ2-7, with TRBD1 matching over 7 bases. Germline V lookup: CDR1 LNHDA, CDR2 SQIVND (reference sequence). Trimming cost V 9 bases and J 1 base; bases outside gene matches: 3. The length of the CDR3 is 12 residues.

The J gene is TRBJ1-4, the V gene TRBV6-5, with TRBD1 as a possible D gene (5 bases). Trimming shortened V by 7 bases and J by 12 bases, and 12 bases separated the two germline ends. The germline V gene has CDR1 MNHEY and CDR2 SVGAGI. This CDR3 spans 11 amino acids. The chain's CDR3 is CASTGTDELFF. CDR3 nucleotides: TGTGCCAGCACCGGGACGGACGAACTGTTTTTT.

This clone was detected only once. The chain has TRBV6-5 and TRBJ2-3; 9 bases are shared with TRBD1. The CDR3 contains 15 residues. Germline V lookup: CDR1 MNHEY, CDR2 SVGAGI. V lost 0 bases to trimming and J lost 5 bases; unmatched junction nucleotides: 3. The CDR3 coding sequence is TGTGCCAGCAGTTACTCATGGGACAGGGTAGATACGCAGTATTTT. This codes for CASSYSWDRVDTQYF.

The genes are TRBV27 and TRBJ1-2; 8 positions match TRBD1. Germline V gives CDR1 MNHEY, CDR2 SMNVEV (reference sequence). The V gene end was trimmed by 3 bases and the J gene end by 7 bases; junction bases not matched to a gene: 7. The CDR3 has 14 residues. CDR3 region: CASSFLQGASGYTF. The CDR3 DNA follows: TGTGCCAGCAGTTTCCTCCAGGGGGCAAGTGGCTACACCTTC.

This clone was seen only a few times. The chain couples TRBV18 to TRBJ1-4; tentatively, D is TRBD1 (6 bases). The CDR3 covers 15 residues. V gave up 4 bases and J gave up 0 bases, with 9 bases separating them. Germline V gives CDR1 KGHSH, CDR2 LQKENI. As DNA, the CDR3 is TGTGCCAGCTCACAATGGACAGCAACTAATGAAAAACTGTTTTTT. This encodes CASSQWTATNEKLFF.

Only a few counts were recorded for this clone. The J gene is TRBJ1-2, the V gene TRBV28; D remains unclear. Germline values: CDR1 MDHEN, CDR2 SYDVKM. V lost 3 bases and J lost 4, with 12 bases in between. This CDR3 is 14 amino acids long. CDR3 sequence: CASSLYPETYGYTF. The CDR3 region has the DNA TGTGCCAGCAGTTTGTACCCCGAAACCTATGGCTACACCTTC.

The gene calls are TRBV30 and TRBJ1-5; tentatively, D is TRBD1 (6 bases). CDR3 length: 14 residues. Trimming removed 4 bases at V and 1 base at J, with 11 bases between. Germline CDR1 and CDR2: GTSNPN and SVGIG (reference sequence). The DNA for the CDR3 is TGTGCCTGGACGCGGGGGCTAAGCAATCAGCCCCAGCATTTT. This encodes CAWTRGLSNQPQHF.

This chain uses TRBV2 with TRBJ2-7; maybe TRBD1 (6 bases). V lost 8 bases, J lost 0 bases, and 17 bases lay in between. This CDR3 contains 15 residues. Per the germline V gene, CDR1 is SNHLY and CDR2 is FYNNEI. CDR3 nucleotide sequence: TGTGCCAGCGGCAAGGAAGGGGGATCCTCCTACGAGCAGTACTTC. It specifies CASGKEGGSSYEQYF.

There are a few counts of this clone. The V gene is TRBV19, the J gene TRBJ2-7; D call uncertain. V lost 4 bases and J 0 bases, leaving 10 bases between the germline ends. CDR3 length equals 14 residues. Germline loops: CDR1 LNHDA, CDR2 SQIVND (reference sequence). The CDR3 reads CASSRDFYSYEQYF. The CDR3 bases are TGTGCCAGTAGTAGAGATTTTTACTCCTACGAGCAGTACTTC.

The V call is TRBV6-1, the J call TRBJ1-6; no definite D call. CDR3 length: 14 amino acids. V lost 0 bases and J 6 bases, leaving 6 bases between the germline ends. CDR1 and CDR2 (germline): MNHNS, SASEGT. The CDR3 sequence: CASSEAPRNSPLHF. The DNA for the CDR3 is TGTGCCAGCAGTGAAGCGCCTCGTAATTCACCCCTCCACTTT.

This clone was observed a few times. The chain joins TRBV7-2 to TRBJ2-7; 8 nucleotides line up with TRBD2. Germline loops: CDR1 SGHTA, CDR2 FQGNSA. The CDR3 totals 15 residues. The junction had 7 bases not matched to a gene; V was cut back by 4 bases and J by 2 bases. The CDR3: CASSSSSGLTYEQYF. The CDR3 coding sequence is TGTGCCAGCAGCTCCTCTAGCGGGCTCACCTACGAGCAGTACTTC. Looking up the rest from reference TRBV7-2 and TRBJ2-7 gives the full variable domain: GAGVSQSPSNKVTEKGKDVELRCDPISGHTALYWYRQSLGQGLEFLIYFQGNSAPDKSGLPSDRFSAERTGGSVSTLTIQRTQQEDSAVYLCASSSSSGLTYEQYFGPGTRLTVT.

The rearrangement uses TRBV7-8 and TRBJ2-1, with D maybe TRBD1 (6 bases). Trimming shortened V by 5 bases and J by 10 bases, and 18 bases separated the two germline ends. Looked up from germline, CDR1 is SGHVS and CDR2 is FQNEAQ. The CDR3 has 14 residues. The CDR3 loop is CASSPRGQLREQFF. The CDR3 nucleotides are TGTGCCAGCAGCCCTCGCGGACAGCTGAGAGAGCAGTTCTTC.

There are a few counts of this clone. The chain combines TRBV2 with TRBJ2-7; D gene unclear. Germline V gives CDR1 SNHLY, CDR2 FYNNEI. The CDR3 is made up of 11 amino acids. With 10 bases removed from V and 2 bases from J, the gap between germline ends came to 9 bases. This CDR3 reads CATRAAYEQYF. In DNA, the CDR3 is TGTGCCACCCGCGCAGCCTACGAGCAGTACTTC.

This clone was seen a few times. The rearrangement links TRBV25-1 to TRBJ1-2; D is undetermined. Germline values: CDR1 MGHDK, CDR2 SYGVNS. With 4 bases removed from V and 4 bases from J, the gap between germline ends came to 10 bases. This CDR3 is built from 13 residues. In DNA form, the CDR3 reads TGTGCCAGCAGTGGAGGAACCTTCTATGGCTACACCTTC. It encodes CASSGGTFYGYTF.

This clone was recorded a few times. The chain uses TRBV28 and TRBJ2-7, with D possibly being TRBD2 (6 bases). Germline V gene data show CDR1 as MDHEN and CDR2 as SYDVKM. The V end was cut by 6 bases, the J end by 3 bases, with 15 bases between. The CDR3 totals 14 residues. CDR3 coding DNA: TGTGCCAGCAGCTTACTGGGGGGAAGCTACGAGCAGTACTTC. Its protein is CASSLLGGSYEQYF.

V gene TRBV28 combines with J gene TRBJ1-2, with D possibly matching TRBD1 (6 bases). CDR3 length: 14 amino acids. Deletions cut 5 bases from V and 4 bases from J, with 14 bases between. The germline gives CDR1 MDHEN, CDR2 SYDVKM. CDR3 DNA sequence: TGTGCCAGCAGTACCCCGGGGGCGAGCTATGGCTACACCTTC. This sequence encodes CASSTPGASYGYTF.

The V gene is TRBV30, the J gene TRBJ2-3; D uncertain. CDR1 and CDR2 (germline): GTSNPN, SVGIG (reference sequence). Trimming cost V 1 base and J 1 base, with 6 bases left between them. The CDR3 sequence is 13 residues long. The CDR3 loop reads CAWSAKGTDTQYF. The CDR3 coding sequence is TGTGCCTGGAGTGCCAAGGGCACAGATACGCAGTATTTT.

The sample holds a few counts of this clone. This sequence joins TRBV29-1 and TRBJ2-2; D possibly corresponds to TRBD2 (5 bases). With 6 bases removed from V and 4 bases from J, the gap between germline ends came to 9 bases. Germline lookup yields CDR1 SQVTM and CDR2 ANQGSEA. The CDR3 consists of 12 residues. This CDR3 is CSVGLGTGELFF. The CDR3 DNA is TGCAGCGTCGGACTGGGCACCGGGGAGCTGTTTTTT.

This chain joins TRBV14 and TRBJ2-5; D call uncertain. V shed 4 bases and J shed 0 bases, with 6 bases lying between them. Germline V gene sequence: CDR1 SGHDN, CDR2 FVKESK. The CDR3 covers 13 residues. The CDR3 nucleotides are TGTGCCAGCAGCCCCTCGTACCAAGAGACCCAGTACTTC. Translation gives CASSPSYQETQYF.

The chain recombines TRBV20-1 with TRBJ1-4, with D unresolved. The CDR3 length is 11 residues. Germline V gene sequence: CDR1 DFQATT, CDR2 SNEGSKA (reference sequence). With 5 bases removed from V and 7 bases from J, the gap between germline ends came to 8 bases. In nucleotides, the CDR3 is TGCAGTGCTGCACTCGGTGAAAAACTGTTTTTT. Its protein product is CSAALGEKLFF.

The chain is built from TRBV7-9 and TRBJ2-5; possible D gene TRBD1, 6 bases. The V gene's germline CDR1 is SEHNR and CDR2 FQNEAQ (reference sequence). The CDR3 loop spans 15 amino acids. V gave up 7 bases and J gave up 4 bases, with 19 bases separating them. The CDR3 DNA sequence: TGTGCCAGCACCTCCGGGCCAGGGGTTGGAGAGACCCAGTACTTC. As protein: CASTSGPGVGETQYF.